Listed here is a single T cell receptor beta chain. The antigen is unknown. The template was RNA from unsorted bulk tissue. This sample was taken from a study of tumor and adjacent non-tumor tissue in lung cancer. The overall study: Histology: around twelve adenocarcinoma, a couple of squamous cell carcinoma, 1 small cell lung cancer. On average, productive TCRbeta reads reached about 4.17 million per sample. The patients, roughly eleven men and a few women, were about 30 to 85 with stage I to III disease. Study results and limitations: Patients with more diverse tumor TCRs had worse survival.

CDR3 length: 13 amino acids. V gave up 5 bases and J gave up 9 bases; unmatched junction bases: 8. Germline CDR1 and CDR2: SQVTM and ANQGSEA. The library came from three nested PCR rounds adapted from ARM-PCR protocols. TCRdb re-derived calls from the multiplex PCR reads in MiXCR, one entry per CDR3 protein. The data contain about 79,000 distinct CDR3 sequences, 72% of them singletons. The sample comprised lung tumor tissue. This receptor was taken from a woman aged 35 to 49 with non-small cell lung cancer. The chain combines TRBV29-1 with TRBJ2-1, with 9 bases aligning to TRBD2. The CDR3 sequence is CSVSRTSAGEQFF. The CDR3 nucleotides are TGCAGCGTTTCCAGGACTAGCGCGGGTGAGCAGTTCTTC.